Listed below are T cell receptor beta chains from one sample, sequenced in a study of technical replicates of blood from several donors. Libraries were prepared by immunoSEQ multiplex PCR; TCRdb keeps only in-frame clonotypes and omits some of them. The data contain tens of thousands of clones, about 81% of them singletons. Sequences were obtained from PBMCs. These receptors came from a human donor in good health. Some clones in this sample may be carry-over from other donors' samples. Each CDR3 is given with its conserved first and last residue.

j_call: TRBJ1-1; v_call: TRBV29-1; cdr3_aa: CSSVATLGGTEAFF
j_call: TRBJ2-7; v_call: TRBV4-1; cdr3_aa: CASSLRTSLDEQYF
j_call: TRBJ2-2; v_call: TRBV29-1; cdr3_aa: CSVLHAGNTGELFF
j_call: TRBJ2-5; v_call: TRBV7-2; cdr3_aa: CASSFRSGRRETQYF
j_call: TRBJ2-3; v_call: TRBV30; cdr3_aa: CAWRSLGAADTQYF
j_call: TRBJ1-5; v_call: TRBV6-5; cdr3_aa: CASSRTGGNQPQHF
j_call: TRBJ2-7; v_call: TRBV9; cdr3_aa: CASSVVSGGEQYF
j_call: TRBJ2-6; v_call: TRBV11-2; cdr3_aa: CASSLWWDTSGANVLTF
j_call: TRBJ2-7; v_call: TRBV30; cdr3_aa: CAWSVGLVSYEQYF
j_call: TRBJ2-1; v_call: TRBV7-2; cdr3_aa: CASSLGGSGSVLSEQFF
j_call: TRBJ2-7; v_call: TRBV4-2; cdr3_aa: CASSHLGGGPYEQYF